A selection of T cell receptor beta chains follows, all from one sample in a study of CD8 T cells in ankylosing spondylitis. TCRdb re-analysed the 5' RACE reads in MiXCR, keeping a single row per CDR3 protein. The data contain over 600,000 distinct CDR3 sequences, over 15% of them singletons. The sequenced sample consisted of blood, either unsorted or a sorted T cell fraction (not recorded which). These receptors came from a male donor with ankylosing spondylitis. Each CDR3 is given with its conserved first and last residue. The D gene is left open where the match is weak. Clone size is shown for a subset of rows, as once, few, many or a class of expanded clone.

d_call clone_size j_call v_call cdr3_aa cdr3_nt
NA few TRBJ2-7 TRBV6-5 CASSYSGGRGSLYEQYF TGTGCCAGCAGTTACTCGGGAGGACGAGGGTCCCTCTACGAGCAGTACTTC
TRBD2 NA TRBJ2-1 TRBV2 CASSAPRLAGARGINEQFF TGTGCCAGCAGTGCCCCTAGGCTAGCGGGGGCCAGGGGCATAAATGAGCAGTTCTTC
TRBD1 few TRBJ1-4 TRBV6-5 CASSLDRDIEKLFF TGTGCCAGCAGTTTGGACAGGGACATTGAAAAACTGTTTTTT
TRBD2 NA TRBJ2-7 TRBV28 CASSLSGLAGGNEQYF TGTGCCAGCAGTTTGTCGGGATTGGCGGGAGGAAACGAGCAGTACTTC
TRBD1 few TRBJ2-5 TRBV5-6 CASSFRDRARETQYF TGTGCCAGCAGCTTCCGGGACAGGGCCAGGGAGACCCAGTACTTC
TRBD1 NA TRBJ2-3 TRBV5-1 CASSLEGGLATDTQYF TGCGCCAGCAGCTTGGAAGGGGGCTTAGCCACAGATACGCAGTATTTT
NA few TRBJ2-1 TRBV20-1 CSARGTRARKTYNEQFF TGCAGTGCTAGAGGTACTAGAGCCCGTAAAACCTACAATGAGCAGTTCTTC
TRBD2 many TRBJ2-3 TRBV7-6 CASSSGTSGTDTQYF TGTGCCAGCAGCTCCGGGACTAGCGGCACAGATACGCAGTATTTT
NA NA TRBJ2-7 TRBV7-9 CASSPRASGVIDEQYF TGTGCCAGCAGCCCTCGGGCATCCGGAGTAATCGACGAGCAGTACTTC
NA NA TRBJ2-3 TRBV13 CASSFRTVDTQYF TGTGCCAGCAGCTTTAGGACCGTGGATACGCAGTATTTT
NA NA TRBJ2-6 TRBV15 CATSRGAGANVLTF TGTGCCACCAGCAGAGGGGCTGGGGCCAACGTCCTGACTTTC
NA many TRBJ2-1 TRBV24-1 CATSDWGGANNEQFF TGTGCCACCAGTGATTGGGGCGGGGCTAACAATGAGCAGTTCTTC
NA NA TRBJ2-1 TRBV30 CAWRGYNEQFF TGTGCCTGGAGGGGGTACAATGAGCAGTTCTTC
TRBD1 NA TRBJ1-2 TRBV6-6 CASSLGQGLGYTF TGTGCCAGCAGCTTAGGACAGGGACTTGGCTACACCTTC
NA NA TRBJ2-1 TRBV29-1 CSTRDTGEQFF TGCAGCACCCGCGACACCGGGGAGCAGTTCTTC
NA few TRBJ2-1 TRBV7-2 CASSLARGTGYNEQFF TGTGCCAGCAGCTTAGCACGGGGTACAGGGTACAATGAGCAGTTCTTC
TRBD2 NA TRBJ2-5 TRBV10-3 CAISERGTSGDEETQYF TGTGCCATCAGTGAGAGGGGGACTAGCGGAGACGAAGAGACCCAGTACTTC
TRBD2 NA TRBJ2-7 TRBV20-1 CSARRLAGALSYEQYF TGCAGTGCTAGGAGACTAGCGGGGGCCCTCTCCTACGAGCAGTACTTC
NA NA TRBJ1-1 TRBV29-1 CSVRDLGDDFF TGCAGCGTACGGGACCTTGGGGACGATTTCTTT
TRBD1 NA TRBJ1-4 TRBV20-1 CSARDNRGTNEKLFF TGCAGTGCTAGAGACAACAGGGGGACTAATGAAAAACTGTTTTTT
NA NA TRBJ2-2 TRBV24-1 CATSPGQKAGELFF TGTGCCACCAGTCCCGGACAAAAGGCCGGGGAGCTGTTTTTT
NA NA TRBJ2-1 TRBV7-2 CASSLKGFTEQFF TGTGCCAGCAGCTTAAAGGGGTTTACTGAGCAGTTCTTC
NA few TRBJ2-5 TRBV9 CASSFRDTGRETQYF TGTGCCAGCAGCTTCCGGGACACCGGGCGAGAGACCCAGTACTTC
NA NA TRBJ1-2 TRBV20-1 CSAGLGYTF TGCAGTGCAGGGCTTGGCTACACCTTC
NA few TRBJ2-7 TRBV20-1 CSALTSAPHYEQYF TGCAGTGCTCTAACTAGTGCTCCCCACTACGAGCAGTACTTC
NA NA TRBJ2-7 TRBV20-1 CSAEVQGKGYEQYF TGCAGTGCTGAGGTACAGGGAAAAGGTTACGAGCAGTACTTC
NA NA TRBJ2-3 TRBV15 CAINSKTRSTDTQYF TGTGCCATCAACTCGAAGACCCGGAGCACAGATACGCAGTATTTT
TRBD2 few TRBJ2-7 TRBV9 CASTHGGASSYEQYF TGTGCCAGCACTCACGGGGGGGCAAGCTCCTACGAGCAGTACTTC
NA many TRBJ1-5 TRBV5-5 CASSNRVSGNQPQHF TGTGCCAGCAGTAACAGGGTCTCGGGCAATCAGCCCCAGCATTTT